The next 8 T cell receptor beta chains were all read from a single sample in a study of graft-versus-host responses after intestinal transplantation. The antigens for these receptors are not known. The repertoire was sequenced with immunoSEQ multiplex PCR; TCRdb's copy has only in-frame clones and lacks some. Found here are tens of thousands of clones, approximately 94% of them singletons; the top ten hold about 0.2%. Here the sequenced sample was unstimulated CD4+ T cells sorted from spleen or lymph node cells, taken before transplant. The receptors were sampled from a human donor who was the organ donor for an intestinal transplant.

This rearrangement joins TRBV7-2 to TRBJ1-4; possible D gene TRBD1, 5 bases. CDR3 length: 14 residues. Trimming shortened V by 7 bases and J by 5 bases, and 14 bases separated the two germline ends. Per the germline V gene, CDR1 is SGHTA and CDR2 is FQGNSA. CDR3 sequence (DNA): TGTGCCAGCAACTTGGGGCAGGGCAATGAAAAACTGTTTTTT. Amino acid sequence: CASNLGQGNEKLFF.

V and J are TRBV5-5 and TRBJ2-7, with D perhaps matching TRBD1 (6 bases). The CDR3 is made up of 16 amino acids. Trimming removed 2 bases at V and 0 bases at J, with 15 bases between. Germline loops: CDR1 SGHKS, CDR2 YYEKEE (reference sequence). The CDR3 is CASSLRTGSSSYEQYF. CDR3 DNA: TGTGCCAGCAGCTTAAGAACAGGGTCTAGCTCCTACGAGCAGTACTTC.

Here the CDR3 reads CASSSATGNTEAFF. The CDR3 DNA reads as TGCGCCAGCAGCAGCGCGACAGGGAACACTGAAGCTTTCTTT. This chain connects TRBV5-1 to TRBJ1-1, with D possibly matching TRBD1 (6 bases). The CDR3 runs 14 residues. CDR1 is SGHRS, CDR2 YFSETQ, per germline. Trimming left V 4 bases short and J 1 base short, with 11 bases between.

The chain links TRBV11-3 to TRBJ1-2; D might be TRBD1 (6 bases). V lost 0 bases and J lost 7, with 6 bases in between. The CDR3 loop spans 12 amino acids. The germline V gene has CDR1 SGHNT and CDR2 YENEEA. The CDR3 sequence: CASSLDRGGYTF. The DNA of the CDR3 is TGTGCCAGCAGCTTAGACAGGGGTGGCTACACCTTC.

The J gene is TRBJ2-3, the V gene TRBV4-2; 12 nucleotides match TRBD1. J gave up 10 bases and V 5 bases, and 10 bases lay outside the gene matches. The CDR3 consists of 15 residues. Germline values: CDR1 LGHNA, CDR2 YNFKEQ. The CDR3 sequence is CASSFRDRGHLAQYF. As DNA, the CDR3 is TGTGCCAGCAGCTTCCGGGACAGGGGGCATCTTGCGCAGTATTTT.

The CDR3 sequence is CASSVDRVTDTQYF. The CDR3 region has the DNA TGTGCCAGCAGCGTAGATAGGGTTACAGATACGCAGTATTTT. This rearrangement joins TRBV9 to TRBJ2-3; D unresolved. This CDR3 is 14 amino acids long. Trimming left V 0 bases short and J 3 bases short, with 8 bases between. CDR1 and CDR2 (germline): SGDLS, YYNGEE.

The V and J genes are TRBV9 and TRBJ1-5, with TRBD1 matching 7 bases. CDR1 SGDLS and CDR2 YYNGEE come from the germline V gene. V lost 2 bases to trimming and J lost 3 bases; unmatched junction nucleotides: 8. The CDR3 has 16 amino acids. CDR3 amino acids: CASSVSGTAFNQPQHF. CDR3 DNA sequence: TGTGCCAGCAGCGTTTCGGGGACAGCCTTCAATCAGCCCCAGCATTTT.

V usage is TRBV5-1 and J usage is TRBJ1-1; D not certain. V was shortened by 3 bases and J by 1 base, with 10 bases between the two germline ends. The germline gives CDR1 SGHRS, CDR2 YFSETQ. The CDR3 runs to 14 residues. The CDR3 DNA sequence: TGCGCCAGCAGCTCGGACGGAAAGAACACTGAAGCTTTCTTT. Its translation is CASSSDGKNTEAFF.